A selection of T cell receptor beta chains follows, all from one sample in a study of lymphopenia after photon versus proton radiotherapy. Repertoires were generated with immunoSEQ multiplex PCR, while TCRdb's copy carries only in-frame clones and drops some. The sample shows approximately 170,000 clones, approximately 90% of them seen only once. The sequenced sample was peripheral blood, obtained from a patient treated with photon-based radiotherapy. These receptors were collected from a man aged 50-59 years with gastric cancer. The CDR3 runs from the conserved cysteine through the conserved F or W. The D gene is left open where the match is weak. The size field is filled for only some rows; it gives once, few, many or a size class.

>.|.|TRBV5-1|TRBJ2-2
TGCGCCAGCAGCTTGGCTCTGACAGGCACCGGGGAGCTGTTTTTT
CASSLALTGTGELFF
>.|TRBD2|TRBV7-2|TRBJ2-7
TGTGCCAGCCGGTTAGCGGGAGGGCCGGCCGAGCAGTACTTC
CASRLAGGPAEQYF
>.|.|TRBV7-9|TRBJ2-7
TGTGCCAGCAGCCCGAGAGGGAAAGGGACCTACGAGCAGTACTTC
CASSPRGKGTYEQYF
>.|.|TRBV19|TRBJ1-5
TGTGCCAGTAGTATTAGGATCCCGACAGCCCCCAATCAGCCCCAGCATTTT
CASSIRIPTAPNQPQHF
>.|TRBD2|TRBV7-3|TRBJ2-2
TGTGCCAGCAGCTTACTTGCGGGAGTCCCCGGGGAGCTGTTTTTT
CASSLLAGVPGELFF
>.|TRBD1|TRBV2|TRBJ1-5
TGTGCCAGCAGTAGGACAGGACTCAATCAGCCCCAGCATTTT
CASSRTGLNQPQHF
>.|.|TRBV5-1|TRBJ1-1
TGCGCCAGCAGTCCCCCGGGCTGGGGGAACACTGAAGCTTTCTTT
CASSPPGWGNTEAFF
>.|TRBD1|TRBV28|TRBJ1-2
TGTGCCAGCAGTTCCAACTCGGACAGGGGAGGCGGCTACACCTTC
CASSSNSDRGGGYTF
>.|TRBD2|TRBV7-9|TRBJ2-3
TGTGCCAGCAGCTTAGGGCTAGCGGGAGTGGGGGATACGCAGTATTTT
CASSLGLAGVGDTQYF
>few|TRBD2|TRBV30|TRBJ2-7
TGTGCCTGGAGTTGGGGAGGGGAGCAGTACTTC
CAWSWGGEQYF
>.|TRBD2|TRBV30|TRBJ2-5
TGTGCCTGGAGTCCCGGGGGGAGGGAGACCCAGTACTTC
CAWSPGGRETQYF
>.|.|TRBV18|TRBJ2-1
TGTGCCAGCTCACCACAGGGCTACAATGAGCAGTTCTTC
CASSPQGYNEQFF
>once|.|TRBV15|TRBJ1-5
TGTGCCACCAGCAACAGCCTTCAACAGCCCCAGCATTTT
CATSNSLQQPQHF
>.|TRBD1|TRBV5-8|TRBJ1-1
TGTGCCAGCAGCTTGGATGACAGGGACACTGAAGCTTTCTTT
CASSLDDRDTEAFF
>.|.|TRBV5-4|TRBJ2-3
TGTGCCAGCCAGCTTGAATCAGATACGCAGTATTTT
CASQLESDTQYF
>.|TRBD1|TRBV30|TRBJ2-7
TGTGCCTGGAGTCGACAGGGCTACGAGCAGTACTTC
CAWSRQGYEQYF
>.|TRBD2|TRBV19|TRBJ2-3
TGTGCCAGTAGTACCCCAGGACTAGCCGGGGGGAGAGATACGCAGTATTTT
CASSTPGLAGGRDTQYF
>.|TRBD1|TRBV18|TRBJ1-2
TGTGCCAGCTCCCGGCCGGGCAGGGGGGCTAACTATGGCTACACCTTC
CASSRPGRGANYGYTF
>.|.|TRBV27|TRBJ1-1
TGTGCCAGCAGATCAGTAGGGTACACTGAAGCTTTCTTT
CASRSVGYTEAFF
>.|.|TRBV28|TRBJ1-5
TGTGCCAGCAGTTTAGTCGCTTATAGCAATCAGCCCCAGCATTTT
CASSLVAYSNQPQHF
>.|TRBD1|TRBV6-4|TRBJ2-7
TGTGCCAGCAGTGTCCAGACAGGGAGCTCCTACGAGCAGTACTTC
CASSVQTGSSYEQYF
>.|.|TRBV10-3|TRBJ2-7
TGTGCCATCAGTGAGGTCGCCTACGAGCAGTACTTC
CAISEVAYEQYF
>.|TRBD2|TRBV5-1|TRBJ2-7
TGCGCCAGCAGCTTGAGGCTAGCGGGAGAACGGGCCTACGAGCAGTACTTC
CASSLRLAGERAYEQYF
>once|.|TRBV5-1|TRBJ2-3
TGCGCCAGCAGCTTGGCAGGAGGGGGAGATTCAGATACGCAGTATTTT
CASSLAGGGDSDTQYF
>.|TRBD1|TRBV13|TRBJ2-7
TGTGCCAGCAGCTTACCTAACAGGGGCGAGCAGTACTTC
CASSLPNRGEQYF
>.|.|TRBV5-4|TRBJ2-3
TGTGCCAGCAGCTTGAGTAGCACAGATACGCAGTATTTT
CASSLSSTDTQYF
>.|.|TRBV11-3|TRBJ1-1
TGTGCCAGCAGCTCTGGGACGGCGAACACTGAAGCTTTCTTT
CASSSGTANTEAFF
>.|.|TRBV5-1|TRBJ2-3
TGCGCCAGCAGCTTGTACCCACAGGGTGCAGATACGCAGTATTTT
CASSLYPQGADTQYF
>.|.|TRBV6-4|TRBJ2-5
TGTGCCAGCAGTGTACAGGCGGAAGAGACCCAGTACTTC
CASSVQAEETQYF
>few|TRBD1|TRBV5-1|TRBJ1-1
TGCGCCAGCAGTTTATCCGGGACAGAACCTGAAGCTTTCTTT
CASSLSGTEPEAFF
>.|.|TRBV7-2|TRBJ1-5
TGTGCCAGCAGCTTAGGACTCCCCGGGACCGCGGGCAATCAGCCCCAGCATTTT
CASSLGLPGTAGNQPQHF
>.|.|TRBV6-1|TRBJ2-2
TGTGCCAGCAGTGAAAGGCGGTACACCGGGGAGCTGTTTTTT
CASSERRYTGELFF
>.|.|TRBV6-5|TRBJ2-3
TGTGCCAGCAACCGGGACGCGACAGATACGCAGTATTTT
CASNRDATDTQYF